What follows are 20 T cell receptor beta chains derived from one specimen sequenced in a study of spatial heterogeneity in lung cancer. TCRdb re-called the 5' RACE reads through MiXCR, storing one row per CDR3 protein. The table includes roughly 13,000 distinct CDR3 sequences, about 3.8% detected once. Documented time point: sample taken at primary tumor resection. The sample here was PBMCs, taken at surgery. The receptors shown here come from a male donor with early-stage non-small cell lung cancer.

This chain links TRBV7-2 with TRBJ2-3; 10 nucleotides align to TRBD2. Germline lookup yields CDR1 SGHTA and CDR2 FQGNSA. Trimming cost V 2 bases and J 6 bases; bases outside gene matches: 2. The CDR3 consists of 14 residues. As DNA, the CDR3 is TGTGCCAGCAGCTTACTAGCGGGAGTGGATACGCAGTATTTT. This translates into CASSLLAGVDTQYF.

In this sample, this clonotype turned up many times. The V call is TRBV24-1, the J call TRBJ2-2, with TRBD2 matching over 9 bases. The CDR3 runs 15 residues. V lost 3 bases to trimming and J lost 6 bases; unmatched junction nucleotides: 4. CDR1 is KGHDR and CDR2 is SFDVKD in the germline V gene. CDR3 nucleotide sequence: TGTGCCACCAGTGATCCTAGCGGGACGGCCGGGGAGCTGTTTTTT. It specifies CATSDPSGTAGELFF.

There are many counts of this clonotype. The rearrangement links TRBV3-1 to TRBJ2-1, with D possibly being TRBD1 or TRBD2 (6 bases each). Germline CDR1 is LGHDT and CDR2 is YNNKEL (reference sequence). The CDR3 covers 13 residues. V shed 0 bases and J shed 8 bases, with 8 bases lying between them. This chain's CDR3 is CASSQEGGYEQFF. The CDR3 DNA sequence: TGTGCCAGCAGCCAAGAAGGGGGGTATGAGCAGTTCTTC.

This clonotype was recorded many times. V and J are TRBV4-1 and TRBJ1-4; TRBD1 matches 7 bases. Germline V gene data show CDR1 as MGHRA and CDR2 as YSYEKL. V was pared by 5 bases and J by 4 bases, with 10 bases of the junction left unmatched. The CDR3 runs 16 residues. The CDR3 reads CASSGNLRDSNEKLFF. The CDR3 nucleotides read TGCGCCAGCAGCGGGAATTTAAGGGACAGTAATGAAAAACTGTTTTTT.

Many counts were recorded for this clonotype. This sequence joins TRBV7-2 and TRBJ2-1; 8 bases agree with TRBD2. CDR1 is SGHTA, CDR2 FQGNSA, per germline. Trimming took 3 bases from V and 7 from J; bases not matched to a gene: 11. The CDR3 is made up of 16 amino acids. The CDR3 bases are TGTGCCAGCAGCTTCAGCGGGAGTAGGTTTGGAAATGAGCAGTTCTTC. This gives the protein CASSFSGSRFGNEQFF.

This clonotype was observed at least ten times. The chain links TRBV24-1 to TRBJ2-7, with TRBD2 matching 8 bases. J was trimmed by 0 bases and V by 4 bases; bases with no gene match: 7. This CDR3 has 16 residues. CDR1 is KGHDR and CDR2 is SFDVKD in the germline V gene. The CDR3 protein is CATSDRSGGSSYEQYF. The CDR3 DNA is TGTGCCACCAGTGACCGAAGCGGGGGCAGCTCCTACGAGCAGTACTTC.

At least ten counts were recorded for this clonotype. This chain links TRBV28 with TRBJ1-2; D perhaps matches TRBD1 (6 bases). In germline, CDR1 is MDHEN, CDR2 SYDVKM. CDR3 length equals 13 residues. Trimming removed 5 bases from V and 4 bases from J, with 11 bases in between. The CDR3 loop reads CASSATGPYGYTF. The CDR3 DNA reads TGTGCCAGCAGTGCAACAGGGCCCTATGGCTACACCTTC.

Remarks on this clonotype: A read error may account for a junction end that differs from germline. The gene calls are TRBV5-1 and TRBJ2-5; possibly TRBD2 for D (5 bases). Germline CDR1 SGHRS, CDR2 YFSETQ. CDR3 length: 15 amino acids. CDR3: CASSLAGGGQEAQYF. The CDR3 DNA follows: TGCGCCAGCAGCTTAGCAGGTGGCGGGCAAGAGGCCCAGTACTTC.

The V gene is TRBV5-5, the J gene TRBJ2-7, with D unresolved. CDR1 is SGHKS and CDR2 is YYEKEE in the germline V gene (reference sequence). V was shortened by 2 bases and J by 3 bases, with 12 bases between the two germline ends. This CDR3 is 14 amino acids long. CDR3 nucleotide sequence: TGTGCCAGCAGCTTTCAGGAACCGGGCTACGAGCAGTACTTC. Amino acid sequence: CASSFQEPGYEQYF.

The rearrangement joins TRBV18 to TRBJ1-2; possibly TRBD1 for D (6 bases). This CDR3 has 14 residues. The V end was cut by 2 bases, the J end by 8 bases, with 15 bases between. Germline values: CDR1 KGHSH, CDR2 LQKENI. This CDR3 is CASSPRETGLGYTF. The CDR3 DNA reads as TGTGCCAGCTCACCAAGGGAAACAGGGCTCGGCTACACCTTC.

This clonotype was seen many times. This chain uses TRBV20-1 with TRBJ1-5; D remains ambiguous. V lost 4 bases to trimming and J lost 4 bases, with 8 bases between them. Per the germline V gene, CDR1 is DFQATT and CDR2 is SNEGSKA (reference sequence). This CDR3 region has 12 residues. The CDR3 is CSANGENQPQHF. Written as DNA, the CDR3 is TGCAGTGCTAACGGGGAGAATCAGCCCCAGCATTTT.

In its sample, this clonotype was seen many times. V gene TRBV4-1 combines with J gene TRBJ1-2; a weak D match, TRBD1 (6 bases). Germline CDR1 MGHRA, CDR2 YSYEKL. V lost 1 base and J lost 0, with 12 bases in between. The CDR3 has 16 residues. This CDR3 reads CASSQGGTRTNYGYTF. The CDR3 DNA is TGCGCCAGCAGCCAAGGGGGGACACGGACTAACTATGGCTACACCTTC.

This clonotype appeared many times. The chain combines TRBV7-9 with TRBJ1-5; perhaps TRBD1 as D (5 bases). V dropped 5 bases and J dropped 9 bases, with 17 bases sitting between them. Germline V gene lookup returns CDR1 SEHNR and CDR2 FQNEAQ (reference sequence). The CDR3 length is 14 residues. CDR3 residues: CASSPGTGDRPQHF. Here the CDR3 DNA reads TGTGCCAGCAGCCCCGGGACGGGTGATCGGCCCCAGCATTTT.

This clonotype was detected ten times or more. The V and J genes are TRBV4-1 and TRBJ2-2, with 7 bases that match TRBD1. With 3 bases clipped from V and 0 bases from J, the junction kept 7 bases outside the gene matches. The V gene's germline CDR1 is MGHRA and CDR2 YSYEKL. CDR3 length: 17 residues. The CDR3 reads CASSHHTGTANTGELFF. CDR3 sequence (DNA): TGCGCCAGCAGCCACCACACGGGGACAGCGAACACCGGGGAGCTGTTTTTT.

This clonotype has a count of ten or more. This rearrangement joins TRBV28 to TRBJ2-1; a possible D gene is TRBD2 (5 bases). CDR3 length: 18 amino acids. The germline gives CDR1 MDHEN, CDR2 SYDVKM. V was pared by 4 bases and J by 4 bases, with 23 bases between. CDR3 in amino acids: CASSSPPGWESSYNEQFF. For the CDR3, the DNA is TGTGCCAGCAGTTCGCCTCCTGGTTGGGAGTCTTCGTACAATGAGCAGTTCTTC.

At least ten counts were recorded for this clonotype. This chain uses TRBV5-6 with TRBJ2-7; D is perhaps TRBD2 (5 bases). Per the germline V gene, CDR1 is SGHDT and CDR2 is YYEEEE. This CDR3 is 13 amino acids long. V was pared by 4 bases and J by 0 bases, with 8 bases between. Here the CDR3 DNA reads TGTGCCAGCAGCAACGGGGTCTCCTACGAGCAGTACTTC. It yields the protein CASSNGVSYEQYF.

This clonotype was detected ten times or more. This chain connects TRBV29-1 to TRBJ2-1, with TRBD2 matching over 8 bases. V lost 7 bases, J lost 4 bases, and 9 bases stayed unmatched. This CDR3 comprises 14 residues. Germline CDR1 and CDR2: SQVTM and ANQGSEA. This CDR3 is CSAATGLEYNEQFF. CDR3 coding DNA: TGCAGCGCCGCCACGGGACTAGAGTACAATGAGCAGTTCTTC.

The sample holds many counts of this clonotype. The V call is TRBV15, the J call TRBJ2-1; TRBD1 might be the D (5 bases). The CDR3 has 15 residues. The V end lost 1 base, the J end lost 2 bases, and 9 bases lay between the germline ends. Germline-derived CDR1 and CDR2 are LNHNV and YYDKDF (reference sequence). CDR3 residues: CATSRGRATYNEQFF. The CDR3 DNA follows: TGTGCCACCAGCAGAGGCAGGGCGACCTACAATGAGCAGTTCTTC.

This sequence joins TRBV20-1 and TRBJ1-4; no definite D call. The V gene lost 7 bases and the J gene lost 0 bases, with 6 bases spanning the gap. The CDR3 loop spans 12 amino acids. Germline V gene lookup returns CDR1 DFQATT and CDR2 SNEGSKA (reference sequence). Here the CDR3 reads CSVGSTNEKLFF. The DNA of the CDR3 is TGCAGTGTAGGTTCAACTAATGAAAAACTGTTTTTT.

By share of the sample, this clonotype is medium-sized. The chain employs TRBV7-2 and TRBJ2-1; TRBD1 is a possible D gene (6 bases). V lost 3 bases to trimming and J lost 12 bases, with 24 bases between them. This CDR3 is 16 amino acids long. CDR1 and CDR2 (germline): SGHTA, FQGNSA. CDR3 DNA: TGTGCCAGCAGCTTGGGCCCAGGGGCAGGGACCTCAGGGCAGTTCTTC. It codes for CASSLGPGAGTSGQFF.